Sequencing of this T cell receptor (beta chain) was carried out in a study of response to subunit inactivated influenza vaccine. Each CDR3 protein is one row after TCRdb ran MiXCR on the RT-PCR reads. The sample holds around 750,000 distinct CDR3 sequences, 21% seen once. This clonotype was found many times. Trimming shortened V by 4 bases and J by 2 bases, and 8 bases separated the two germline ends. CDR3 size: 13 residues. The clonotype was recovered from a man aged 50-59 years who received an inactivated influenza vaccine. Sequenced here: PBMCs from blood, sampled roughly 5 days after vaccination. This rearrangement joins TRBV12-3 or TRBV12-4 to TRBJ1-1; D is ambiguous. CDR3 residues: CASSYTVNTEAFF. Here the CDR3 DNA reads TGTGCCAGCAGTTATACAGTCAACACTGAAGCTTTCTTT.